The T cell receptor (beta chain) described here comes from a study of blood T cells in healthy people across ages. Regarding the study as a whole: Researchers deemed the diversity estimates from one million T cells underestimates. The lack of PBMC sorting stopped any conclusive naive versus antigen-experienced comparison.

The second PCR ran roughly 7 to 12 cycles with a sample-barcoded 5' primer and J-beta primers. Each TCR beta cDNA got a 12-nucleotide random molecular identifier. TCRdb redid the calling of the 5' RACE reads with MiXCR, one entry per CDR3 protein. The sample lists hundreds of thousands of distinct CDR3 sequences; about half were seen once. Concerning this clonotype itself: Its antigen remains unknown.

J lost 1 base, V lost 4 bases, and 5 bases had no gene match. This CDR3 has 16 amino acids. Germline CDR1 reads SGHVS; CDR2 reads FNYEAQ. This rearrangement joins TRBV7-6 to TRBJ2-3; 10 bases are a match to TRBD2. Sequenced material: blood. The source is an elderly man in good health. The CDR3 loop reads CASSSSGRYRTDTQYF. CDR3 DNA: TGTGCCAGCAGCTCTAGCGGGAGATACCGCACAGATACGCAGTATTTT.